This T cell receptor beta chain was sequenced in a study of blood T cell repertoires in COVID-19. As for the study in general: From T cells, B-cell-depleted T cells, or PBMCs came the material, which was cDNA or gDNA.

In the original processing: Reference gene primer amplification yielded estimated nucleated cell counts. Profiling relied on immunoSEQ multiplex PCR, and the TCRdb table lists in-frame clones only, not all of them. V and J calls and clone size are those listed in that table; D and trimming were worked out from the DNA. The sample consists of tens of thousands of clones, roughly 80% of them appearing once. V lost 3 bases and J lost 0, with 8 bases in between. The CDR3 has 13 amino acids. CDR1 is SQVTM and CDR2 is ANQGSEA in the germline V gene. The source material was peripheral blood. V gene TRBV29-1 combines with J gene TRBJ1-1, with D maybe TRBD1 (5 bases). The sequence was collected from a human donor in a cohort sampled during active COVID-19. The CDR3 nucleotides read TGCAGCGTTGAGACAGATTTGAACACTGAAGCTTTCTTT. This gives the protein CSVETDLNTEAFF. The complete variable domain, with remaining parts taken from reference TRBV29-1 and TRBJ1-1, reads SAVISQKPSRDICQRGTSLTIQCQVDSQVTMMFWYRQQPGQSLTLIATANQGSEATYESGFVIDKFPISRPNLTFSTLTVSNMSPEDSSIYLCSVETDLNTEAFFGQGTRLTVV.